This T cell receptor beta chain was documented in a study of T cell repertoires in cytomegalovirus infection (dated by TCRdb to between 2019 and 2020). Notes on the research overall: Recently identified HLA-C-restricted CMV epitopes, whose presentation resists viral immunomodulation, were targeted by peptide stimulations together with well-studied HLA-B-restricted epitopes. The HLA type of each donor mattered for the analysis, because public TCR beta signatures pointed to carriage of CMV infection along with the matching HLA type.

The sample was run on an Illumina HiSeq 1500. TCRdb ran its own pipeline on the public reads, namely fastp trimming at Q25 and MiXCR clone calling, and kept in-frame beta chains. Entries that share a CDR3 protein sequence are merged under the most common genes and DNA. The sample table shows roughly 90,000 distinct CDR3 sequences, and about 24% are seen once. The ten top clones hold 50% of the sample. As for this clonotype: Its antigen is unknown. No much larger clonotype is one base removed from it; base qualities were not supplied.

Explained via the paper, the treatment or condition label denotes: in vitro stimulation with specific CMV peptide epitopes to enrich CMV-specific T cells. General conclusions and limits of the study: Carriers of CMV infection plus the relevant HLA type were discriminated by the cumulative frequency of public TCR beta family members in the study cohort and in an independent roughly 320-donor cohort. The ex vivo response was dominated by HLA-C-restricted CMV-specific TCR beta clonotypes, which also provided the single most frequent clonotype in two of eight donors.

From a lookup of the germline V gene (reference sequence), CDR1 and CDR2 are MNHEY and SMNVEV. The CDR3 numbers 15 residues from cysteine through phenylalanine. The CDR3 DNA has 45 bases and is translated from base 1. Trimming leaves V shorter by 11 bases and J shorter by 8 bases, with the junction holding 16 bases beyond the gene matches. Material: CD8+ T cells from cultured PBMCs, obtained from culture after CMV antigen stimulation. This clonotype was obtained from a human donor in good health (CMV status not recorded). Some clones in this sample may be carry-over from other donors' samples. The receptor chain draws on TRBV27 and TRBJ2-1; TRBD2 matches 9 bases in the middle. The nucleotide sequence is TGTGCCGGCTATAGGGCGGGAGGGCCTCCCCATGAGCAGTTCTTC. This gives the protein CAGYRAGGPPHEQFF.